This is a list of T cell receptor beta chains from one sample in a study of Graves' ophthalmopathy and Graves' hyperthyroidism. TCRdb called the multiplex PCR reads again in MiXCR, with one record for every CDR3 protein. Of 500,000 to 700,000 distinct CDR3 sequences listed, approximately 37% are singletons. The sequencing input was peripheral blood or thyroid tissue (not recorded which). These receptors originate from an adult man with Graves' hyperthyroidism. Both conserved end residues are part of each CDR3. The D gene is left open where the match is weak. The listing skips clone size in some rows; elsewhere it reads once, few, many or a size class.

CDR3 DNA: TGTGCCAGCAGCCCAACAGCCGCGGGCTTT
CDR3 protein: CASSPTAAGF
J gene: TRBJ1-1
V gene: TRBV9
clone size: many
D gene: -

CDR3 DNA: TGTGCCATCAGTGACGGCGGGGTTGGGGCCAACGTCCTGACTTTC
CDR3 protein: CAISDGGVGANVLTF
J gene: TRBJ2-6
V gene: TRBV10-3
clone size: -
D gene: -

CDR3 DNA: TGCAGCTTGGCCAGGGGGCGCTTTGGCTACACCTTC
CDR3 protein: CSLARGRFGYTF
J gene: TRBJ1-2
V gene: TRBV29-1
clone size: -
D gene: TRBD1

CDR3 DNA: TGTGCCACCAGTGATTTTGGGGGGACCGGGGCCTACAATGAGCAGTTCTTC
CDR3 protein: CATSDFGGTGAYNEQFF
J gene: TRBJ2-1
V gene: TRBV24-1
clone size: -
D gene: -

CDR3 DNA: TGTGCCAGCAGCTTATTTTCAGGGAAGCACGGGCAGTACTTC
CDR3 protein: CASSLFSGKHGQYF
J gene: TRBJ2-7
V gene: TRBV11-2
clone size: -
D gene: -

CDR3 DNA: TGTGCCACCAGTGACCCCACCGGCTACGAGCAGTACTTC
CDR3 protein: CATSDPTGYEQYF
J gene: TRBJ2-7
V gene: TRBV24-1
clone size: many
D gene: -

CDR3 DNA: TGTGCCAGCAGCTTAGTCTCCCCCACAGATACGCAGTATTTT
CDR3 protein: CASSLVSPTDTQYF
J gene: TRBJ2-3
V gene: TRBV7-2
clone size: -
D gene: -

CDR3 DNA: TGTGCCAGCAGTTCACGGACAGGTTCGCAAGAGACCCAGTACTTC
CDR3 protein: CASSSRTGSQETQYF
J gene: TRBJ2-5
V gene: TRBV6-1
clone size: many
D gene: TRBD1

CDR3 DNA: TGTGCCAGCAGCCCCGCCGGACCCAATCAGCCCCAGCATTTT
CDR3 protein: CASSPAGPNQPQHF
J gene: TRBJ1-5
V gene: TRBV27
clone size: few
D gene: -

CDR3 DNA: TGCAGCGTCGCAGGGGTAATGACGAACACTGAAGCTTTCTTT
CDR3 protein: CSVAGVMTNTEAFF
J gene: TRBJ1-1
V gene: TRBV29-1
clone size: many
D gene: -

CDR3 DNA: TGTGCCAGCAGCCCAAAGACAGGGTTAGGCTACACCTTC
CDR3 protein: CASSPKTGLGYTF
J gene: TRBJ1-2
V gene: TRBV7-9
clone size: few
D gene: TRBD1

CDR3 DNA: TGTGCCAGCACTCGCCGGGACAGCACCGGGGAGCTGTTTTTT
CDR3 protein: CASTRRDSTGELFF
J gene: TRBJ2-2
V gene: TRBV7-1
clone size: -
D gene: TRBD1

CDR3 DNA: TGTGCCAGCAGCCCGGACGGGGGTTACGTAGAGACCCAGTACTTC
CDR3 protein: CASSPDGGYVETQYF
J gene: TRBJ2-5
V gene: TRBV5-5
clone size: many
D gene: -

CDR3 DNA: TGTGCCAGCAGCTCACCTTTGACTAGCGCTGGTGAAAAGACCCAGTACTTC
CDR3 protein: CASSSPLTSAGEKTQYF
J gene: TRBJ2-5
V gene: TRBV7-9
clone size: many
D gene: TRBD2

CDR3 DNA: TGTGCCAGCGGTTTCCAGGGAAGCTACGAGCAGTACTTC
CDR3 protein: CASGFQGSYEQYF
J gene: TRBJ2-7
V gene: TRBV27
clone size: once
D gene: -